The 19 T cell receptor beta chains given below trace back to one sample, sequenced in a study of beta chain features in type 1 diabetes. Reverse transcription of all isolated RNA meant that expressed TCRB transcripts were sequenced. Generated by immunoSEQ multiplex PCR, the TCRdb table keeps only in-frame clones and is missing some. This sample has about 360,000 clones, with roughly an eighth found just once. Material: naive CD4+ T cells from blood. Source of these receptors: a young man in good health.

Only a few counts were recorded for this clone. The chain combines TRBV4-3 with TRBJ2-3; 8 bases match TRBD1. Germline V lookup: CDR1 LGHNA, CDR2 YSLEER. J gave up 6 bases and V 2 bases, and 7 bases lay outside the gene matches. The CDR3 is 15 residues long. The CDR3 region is CASSQRTGGSDTQYF. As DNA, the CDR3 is TGCGCCAGCAGCCAACGAACAGGGGGGAGTGATACGCAGTATTTT.

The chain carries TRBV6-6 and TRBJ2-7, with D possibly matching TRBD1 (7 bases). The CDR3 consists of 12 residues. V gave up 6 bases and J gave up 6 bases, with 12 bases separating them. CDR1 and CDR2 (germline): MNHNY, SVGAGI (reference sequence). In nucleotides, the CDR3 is TGTGCCAGCAGATACAGGGGAGGCGAGCAGTACTTC. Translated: CASRYRGGEQYF.

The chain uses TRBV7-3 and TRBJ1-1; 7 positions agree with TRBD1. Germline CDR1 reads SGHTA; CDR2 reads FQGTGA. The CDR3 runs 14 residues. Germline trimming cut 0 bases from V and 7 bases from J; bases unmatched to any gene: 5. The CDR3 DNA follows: TGTGCCAGCAGCTTAACGGTTGGGGACAGTGAAGCTTTCTTT. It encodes CASSLTVGDSEAFF.

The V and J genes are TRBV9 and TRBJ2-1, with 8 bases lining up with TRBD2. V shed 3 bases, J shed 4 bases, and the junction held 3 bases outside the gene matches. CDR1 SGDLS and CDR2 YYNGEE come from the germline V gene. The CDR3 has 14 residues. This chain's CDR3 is CASSAAGAYNEQFF. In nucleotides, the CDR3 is TGTGCCAGCAGCGCAGCGGGGGCTTACAATGAGCAGTTCTTC.

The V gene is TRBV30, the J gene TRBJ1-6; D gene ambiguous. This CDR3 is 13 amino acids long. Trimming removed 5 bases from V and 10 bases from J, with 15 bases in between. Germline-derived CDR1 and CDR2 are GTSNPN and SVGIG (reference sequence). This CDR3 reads CAWDRLEGSPLHF. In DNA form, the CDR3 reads TGTGCCTGGGACCGTCTAGAGGGCTCACCCCTCCACTTT.

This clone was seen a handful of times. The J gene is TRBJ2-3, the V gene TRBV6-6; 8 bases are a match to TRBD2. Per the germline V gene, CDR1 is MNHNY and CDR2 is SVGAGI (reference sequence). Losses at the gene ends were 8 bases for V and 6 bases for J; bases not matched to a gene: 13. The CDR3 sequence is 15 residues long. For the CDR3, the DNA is TGTGCCAGCCAAATCCGGGGGGGGCGGTTGGATACGCAGTATTTT. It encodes CASQIRGGRLDTQYF.

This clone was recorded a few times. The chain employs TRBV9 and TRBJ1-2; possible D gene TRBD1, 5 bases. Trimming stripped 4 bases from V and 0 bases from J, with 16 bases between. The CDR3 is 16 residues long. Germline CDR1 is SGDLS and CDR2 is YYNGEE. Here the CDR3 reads CASSPRGDLANYGYTF. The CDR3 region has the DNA TGTGCCAGCAGCCCCCGGGGGGACCTAGCTAACTATGGCTACACCTTC.

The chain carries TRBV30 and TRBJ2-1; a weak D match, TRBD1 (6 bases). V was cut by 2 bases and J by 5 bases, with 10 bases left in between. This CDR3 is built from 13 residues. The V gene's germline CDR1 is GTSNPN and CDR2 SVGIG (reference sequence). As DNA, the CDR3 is TGTGCCTGGAGTACAGGGCTCGACAATGAGCAGTTCTTC. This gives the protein CAWSTGLDNEQFF.

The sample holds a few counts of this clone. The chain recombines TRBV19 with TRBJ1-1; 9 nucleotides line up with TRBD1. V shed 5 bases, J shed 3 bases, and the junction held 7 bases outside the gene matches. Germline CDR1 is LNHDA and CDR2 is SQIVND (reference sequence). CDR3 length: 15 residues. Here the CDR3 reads CASSATGQGDTEAFF. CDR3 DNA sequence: TGTGCCAGTAGTGCCACGGGACAGGGTGACACTGAAGCTTTCTTT.

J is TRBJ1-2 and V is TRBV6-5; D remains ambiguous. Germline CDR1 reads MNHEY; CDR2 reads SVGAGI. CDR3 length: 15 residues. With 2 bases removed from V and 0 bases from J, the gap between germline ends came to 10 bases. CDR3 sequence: CASSYRFRSNYGYTF. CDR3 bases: TGTGCCAGCAGTTACCGGTTCAGGTCTAACTATGGCTACACCTTC.

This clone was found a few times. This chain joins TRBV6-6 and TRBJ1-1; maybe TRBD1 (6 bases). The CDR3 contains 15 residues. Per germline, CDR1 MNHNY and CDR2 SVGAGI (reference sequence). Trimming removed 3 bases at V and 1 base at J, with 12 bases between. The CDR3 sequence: CASSYRGQTNTEAFF. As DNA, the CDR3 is TGTGCCAGCAGTTATAGAGGACAGACGAACACTGAAGCTTTCTTT.

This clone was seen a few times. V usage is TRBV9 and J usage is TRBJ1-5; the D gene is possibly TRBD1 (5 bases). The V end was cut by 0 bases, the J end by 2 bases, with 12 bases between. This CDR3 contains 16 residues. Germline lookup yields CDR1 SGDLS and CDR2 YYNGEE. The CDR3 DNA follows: TGTGCCAGCAGCGTAGGTACAGGCGGGGGCAATCAGCCCCAGCATTTT. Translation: CASSVGTGGGNQPQHF.

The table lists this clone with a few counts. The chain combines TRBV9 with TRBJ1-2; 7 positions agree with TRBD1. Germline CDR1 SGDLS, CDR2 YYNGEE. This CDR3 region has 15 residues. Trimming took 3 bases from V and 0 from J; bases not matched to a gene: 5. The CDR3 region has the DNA TGTGCCAGCAGCGGGCGGGACAGCCCTAACTATGGCTACACCTTC. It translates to CASSGRDSPNYGYTF.

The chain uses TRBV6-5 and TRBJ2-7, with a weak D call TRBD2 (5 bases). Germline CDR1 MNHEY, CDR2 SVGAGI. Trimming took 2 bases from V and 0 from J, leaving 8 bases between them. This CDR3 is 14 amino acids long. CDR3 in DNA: TGTGCCAGCAGTTACAGAGGAGGCTCCTACGAGCAGTACTTC. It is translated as CASSYRGGSYEQYF.

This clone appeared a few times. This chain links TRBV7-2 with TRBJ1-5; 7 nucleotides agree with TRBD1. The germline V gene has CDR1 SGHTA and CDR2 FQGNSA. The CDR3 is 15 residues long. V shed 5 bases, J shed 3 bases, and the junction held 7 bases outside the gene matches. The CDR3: CASSPRTGINQPQHF. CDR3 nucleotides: TGTGCCAGCAGCCCCCGGACAGGAATCAATCAGCCCCAGCATTTT. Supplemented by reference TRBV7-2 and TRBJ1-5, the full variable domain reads GAGVSQSPSNKVTEKGKDVELRCDPISGHTALYWYRQSLGQGLEFLIYFQGNSAPDKSGLPSDRFSAERTGGSVSTLTIQRTQQEDSAVYLCASSPRTGINQPQHFGDGTRLSIL.

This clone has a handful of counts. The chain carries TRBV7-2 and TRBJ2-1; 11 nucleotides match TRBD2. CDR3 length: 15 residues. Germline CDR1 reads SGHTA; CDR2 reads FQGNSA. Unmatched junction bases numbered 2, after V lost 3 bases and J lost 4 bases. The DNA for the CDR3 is TGTGCCAGCAGCTTCGGGACTAGCGGTTACAATGAGCAGTTCTTC. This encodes CASSFGTSGYNEQFF.

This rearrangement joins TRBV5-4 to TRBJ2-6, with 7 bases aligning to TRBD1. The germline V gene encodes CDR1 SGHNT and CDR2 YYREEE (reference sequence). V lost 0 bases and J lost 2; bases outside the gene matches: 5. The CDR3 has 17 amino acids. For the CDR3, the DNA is TGTGCCAGCAGCTTGGCCTCCCAGGGGGCTGGGGCCAACGTCCTGACTTTC. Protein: CASSLASQGAGANVLTF.

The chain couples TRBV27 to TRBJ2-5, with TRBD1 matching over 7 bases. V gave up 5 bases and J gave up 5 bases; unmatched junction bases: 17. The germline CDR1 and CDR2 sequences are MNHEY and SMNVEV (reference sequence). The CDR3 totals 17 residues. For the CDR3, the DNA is TGTGCCAGCAGTCCCTTTCCCCGACAGGGAGCCGGCGAGACCCAGTACTTC. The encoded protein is CASSPFPRQGAGETQYF.

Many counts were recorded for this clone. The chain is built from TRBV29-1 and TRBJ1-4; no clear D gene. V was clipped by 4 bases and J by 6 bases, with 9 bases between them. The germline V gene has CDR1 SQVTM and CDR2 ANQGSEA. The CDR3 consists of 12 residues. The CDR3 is CSVAPSDEKLFF. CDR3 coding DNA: TGCAGCGTTGCGCCGTCGGATGAAAAACTGTTTTTT.